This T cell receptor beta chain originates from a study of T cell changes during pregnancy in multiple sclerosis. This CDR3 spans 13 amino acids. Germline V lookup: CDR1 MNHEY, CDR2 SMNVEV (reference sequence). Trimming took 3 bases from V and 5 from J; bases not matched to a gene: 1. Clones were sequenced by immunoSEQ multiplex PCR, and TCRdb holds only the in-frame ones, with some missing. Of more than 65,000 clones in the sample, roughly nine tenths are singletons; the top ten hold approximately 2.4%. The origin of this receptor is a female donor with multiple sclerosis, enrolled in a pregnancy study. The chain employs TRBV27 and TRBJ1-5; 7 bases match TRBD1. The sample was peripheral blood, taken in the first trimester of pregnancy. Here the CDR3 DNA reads TGTGCCAGCAGTTTCGACAGGGATCAGCCCCAGCATTTT. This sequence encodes CASSFDRDQPQHF.